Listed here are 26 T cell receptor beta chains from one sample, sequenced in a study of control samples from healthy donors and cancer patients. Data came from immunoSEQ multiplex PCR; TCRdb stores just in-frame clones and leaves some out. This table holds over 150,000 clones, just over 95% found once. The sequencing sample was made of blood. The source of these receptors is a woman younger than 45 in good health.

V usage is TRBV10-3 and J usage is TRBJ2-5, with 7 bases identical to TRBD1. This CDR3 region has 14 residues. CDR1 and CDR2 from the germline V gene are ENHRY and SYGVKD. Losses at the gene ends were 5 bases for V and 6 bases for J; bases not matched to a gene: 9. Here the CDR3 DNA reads TGTGCCATCAGTTTACAGGGGATGAGGAAGACCCAGTACTTC. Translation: CAISLQGMRKTQYF.

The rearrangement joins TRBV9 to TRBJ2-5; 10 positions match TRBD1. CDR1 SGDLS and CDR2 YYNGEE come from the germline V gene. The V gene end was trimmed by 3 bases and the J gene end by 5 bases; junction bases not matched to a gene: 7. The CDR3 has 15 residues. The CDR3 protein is CASSAPGQGTETQYF. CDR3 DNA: TGTGCCAGCAGCGCACCGGGACAGGGGACGGAGACCCAGTACTTC.

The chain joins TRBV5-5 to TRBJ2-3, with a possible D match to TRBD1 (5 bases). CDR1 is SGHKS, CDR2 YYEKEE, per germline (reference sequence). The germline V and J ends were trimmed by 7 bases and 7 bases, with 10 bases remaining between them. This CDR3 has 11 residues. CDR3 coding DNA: TGTGCCAGCTGGGGCAGGTATACGCAGTATTTT. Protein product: CASWGRYTQYF.

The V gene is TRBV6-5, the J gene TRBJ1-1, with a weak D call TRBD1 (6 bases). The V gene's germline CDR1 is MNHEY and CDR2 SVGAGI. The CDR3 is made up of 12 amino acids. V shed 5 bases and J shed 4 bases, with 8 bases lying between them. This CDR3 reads CASSKGVTEAFF. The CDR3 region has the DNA TGTGCCAGCAGTAAGGGGGTCACTGAAGCTTTCTTT.

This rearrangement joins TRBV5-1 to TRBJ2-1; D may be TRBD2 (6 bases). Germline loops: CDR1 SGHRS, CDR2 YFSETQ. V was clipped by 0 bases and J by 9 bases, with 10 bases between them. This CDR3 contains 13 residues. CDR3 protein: CASSLDGGTEQFF. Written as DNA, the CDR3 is TGCGCCAGCAGCTTGGACGGAGGGACTGAGCAGTTCTTC.

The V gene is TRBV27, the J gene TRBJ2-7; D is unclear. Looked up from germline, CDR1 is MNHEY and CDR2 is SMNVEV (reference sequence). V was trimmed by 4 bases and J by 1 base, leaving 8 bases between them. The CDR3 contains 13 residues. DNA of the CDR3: TGTGCCAGCAGTTCAATTGGGTCCTACGAGCAGTACTTC. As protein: CASSSIGSYEQYF.

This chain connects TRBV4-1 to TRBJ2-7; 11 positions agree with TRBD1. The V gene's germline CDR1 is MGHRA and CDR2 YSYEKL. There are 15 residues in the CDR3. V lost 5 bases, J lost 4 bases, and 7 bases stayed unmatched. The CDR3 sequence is CASSSGQGVGYEQYF. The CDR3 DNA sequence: TGCGCCAGCAGCTCGGGACAGGGGGTGGGTTACGAGCAGTACTTC.

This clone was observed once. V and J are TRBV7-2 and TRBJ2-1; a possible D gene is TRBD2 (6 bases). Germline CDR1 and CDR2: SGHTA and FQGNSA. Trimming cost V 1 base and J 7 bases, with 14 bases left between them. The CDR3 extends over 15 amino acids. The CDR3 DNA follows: TGTGCCAGCAGCTTAGGGCTAGCGCTGTTTAATGAGCAGTTCTTC. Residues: CASSLGLALFNEQFF. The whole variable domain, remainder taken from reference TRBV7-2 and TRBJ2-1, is GAGVSQSPSNKVTEKGKDVELRCDPISGHTALYWYRQSLGQGLEFLIYFQGNSAPDKSGLPSDRFSAERTGGSVSTLTIQRTQQEDSAVYLCASSLGLALFNEQFFGPGTRLTVL.

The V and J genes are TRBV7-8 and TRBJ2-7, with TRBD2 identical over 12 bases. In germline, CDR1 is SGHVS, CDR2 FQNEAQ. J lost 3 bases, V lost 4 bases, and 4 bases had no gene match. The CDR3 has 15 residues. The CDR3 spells CASSSRTSGIYEQYF. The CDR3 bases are TGTGCCAGCAGCTCCCGGACTAGCGGGATCTACGAGCAGTACTTC.

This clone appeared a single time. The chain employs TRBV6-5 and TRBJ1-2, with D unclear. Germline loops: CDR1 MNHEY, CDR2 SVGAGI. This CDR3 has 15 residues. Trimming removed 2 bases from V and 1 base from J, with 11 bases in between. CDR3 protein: CASSYGDGINYGYTF. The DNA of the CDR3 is TGTGCCAGCAGTTACGGAGACGGAATTAACTATGGCTACACCTTC.

The DNA of the CDR3 is TGTGCCAGTAGTAGGACAGTTATAACACACTCTGGAAACACCATATATTTT. It codes for CASSRTVITHSGNTIYF. The rearrangement joins TRBV19 to TRBJ1-3; possible D gene TRBD1, 6 bases. Trimming took 4 bases from V and 0 from J, leaving 16 bases between them. From germline, CDR1 is LNHDA and CDR2 SQIVND (reference sequence). The CDR3 extends over 17 amino acids.

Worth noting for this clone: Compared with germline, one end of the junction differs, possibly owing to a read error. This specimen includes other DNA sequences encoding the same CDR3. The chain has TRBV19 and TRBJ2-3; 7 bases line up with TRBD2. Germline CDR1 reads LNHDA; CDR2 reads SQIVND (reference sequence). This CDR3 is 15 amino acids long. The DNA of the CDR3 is TGCGCCAGTGGCCCTAGCGGAGAGGGGACAGATACGCAGTATTTT. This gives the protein CASGPSGEGTDTQYF.

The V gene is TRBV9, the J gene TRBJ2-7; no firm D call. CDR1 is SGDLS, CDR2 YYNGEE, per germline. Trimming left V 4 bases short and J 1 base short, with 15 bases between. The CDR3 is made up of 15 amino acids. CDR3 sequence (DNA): TGTGCCAGCAGCCCTAGTGGGTTGAGTTCCTACGAGCAGTACTTC. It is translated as CASSPSGLSSYEQYF.

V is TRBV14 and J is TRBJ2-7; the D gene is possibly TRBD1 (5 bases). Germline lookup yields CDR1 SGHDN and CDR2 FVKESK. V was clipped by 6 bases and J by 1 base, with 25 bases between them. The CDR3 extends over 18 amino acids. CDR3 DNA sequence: TGTGCCAGCAGTCTCGTACCGCCAGGGCGAGCCACATCCTACGAGCAGTACTTC. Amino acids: CASSLVPPGRATSYEQYF.

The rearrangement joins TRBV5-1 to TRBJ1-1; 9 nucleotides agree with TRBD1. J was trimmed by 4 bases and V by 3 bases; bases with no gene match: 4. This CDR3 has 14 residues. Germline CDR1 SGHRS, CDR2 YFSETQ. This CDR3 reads CASSSLDRGTEAFF. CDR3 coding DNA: TGCGCCAGCAGCTCCCTGGACAGGGGCACTGAAGCTTTCTTT.

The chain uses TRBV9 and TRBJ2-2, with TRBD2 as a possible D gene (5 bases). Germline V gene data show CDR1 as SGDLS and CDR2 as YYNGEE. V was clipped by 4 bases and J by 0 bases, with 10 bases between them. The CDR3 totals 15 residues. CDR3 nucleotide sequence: TGTGCCAGCAGCCCATCGGGAACGAACACCGGGGAGCTGTTTTTT. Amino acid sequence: CASSPSGTNTGELFF. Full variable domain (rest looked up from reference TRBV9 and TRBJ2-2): DSGVTQTPKHLITATGQRVTLRCSPRSGDLSVYWYQQSLDQGLQFLIQYYNGEERAKGNILERFSAQQFPDLHSELNLSSLELGDSALYFCASSPSGTNTGELFFGEGSRLTVL.

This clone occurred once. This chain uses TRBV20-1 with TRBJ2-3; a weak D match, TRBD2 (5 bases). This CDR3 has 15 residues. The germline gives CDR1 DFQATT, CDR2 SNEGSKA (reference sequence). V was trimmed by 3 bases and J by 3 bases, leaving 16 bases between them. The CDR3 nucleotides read TGCAGTGCTAGTGGTAGCGCCGCCCCGACAGATACGCAGTATTTT. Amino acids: CSASGSAAPTDTQYF.

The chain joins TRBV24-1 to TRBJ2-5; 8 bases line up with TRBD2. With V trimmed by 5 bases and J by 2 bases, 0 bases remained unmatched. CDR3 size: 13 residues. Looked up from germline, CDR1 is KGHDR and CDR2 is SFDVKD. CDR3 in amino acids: CATSAGGQETQYF. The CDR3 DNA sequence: TGTGCCACCAGTGCGGGGGGGCAAGAGACCCAGTACTTC.

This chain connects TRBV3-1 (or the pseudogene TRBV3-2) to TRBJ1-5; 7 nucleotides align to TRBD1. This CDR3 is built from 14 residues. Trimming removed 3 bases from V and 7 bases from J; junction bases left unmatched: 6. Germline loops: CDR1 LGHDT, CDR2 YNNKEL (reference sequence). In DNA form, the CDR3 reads TGTGCCAGCAGCCATAGACAGGGACACCAGCCCCAGCATTTT. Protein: CASSHRQGHQPQHF.

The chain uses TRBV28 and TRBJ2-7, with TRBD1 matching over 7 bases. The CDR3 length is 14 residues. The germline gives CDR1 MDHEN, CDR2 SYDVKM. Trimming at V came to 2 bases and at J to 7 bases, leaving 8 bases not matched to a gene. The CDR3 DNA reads TGTGCCAGCAGTTTAGAAGGGGGCCCGAAAGAGCAGTACTTC. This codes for CASSLEGGPKEQYF.

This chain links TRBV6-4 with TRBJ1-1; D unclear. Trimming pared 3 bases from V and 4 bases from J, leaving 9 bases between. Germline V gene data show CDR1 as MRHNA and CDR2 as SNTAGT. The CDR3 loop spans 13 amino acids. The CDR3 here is CASSEVSTTEAFF. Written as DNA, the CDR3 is TGTGCCAGCAGTGAAGTGAGTACCACTGAAGCTTTCTTT.

Written as DNA, the CDR3 is TGCGCCAGCAGCTTGGGACAGCCAGATGGCTACACCTTC. Translation: CASSLGQPDGYTF. The chain is built from TRBV5-1 and TRBJ1-2, with TRBD1 as a possible D gene (5 bases). Trimming took off 0 bases at V and 6 bases at J, with 9 bases between the two ends. CDR3 length equals 13 residues. Germline V gives CDR1 SGHRS, CDR2 YFSETQ.

The CDR3 sequence: CASSRIQETQYF. The CDR3 nucleotides read TGTGCCAGCAGCCGGATCCAAGAGACCCAGTACTTC. The V call is TRBV7-8, the J call TRBJ2-5; no clear D gene. The V end was cut by 5 bases, the J end by 1 base, with 5 bases between. The CDR3 has 12 amino acids. CDR1 and CDR2 (germline): SGHVS, FQNEAQ.

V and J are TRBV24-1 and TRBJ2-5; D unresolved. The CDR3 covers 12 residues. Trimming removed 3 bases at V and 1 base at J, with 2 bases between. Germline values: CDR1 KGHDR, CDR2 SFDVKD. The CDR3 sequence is CATSDPQETQYF. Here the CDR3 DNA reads TGTGCCACCAGTGATCCCCAAGAGACCCAGTACTTC.

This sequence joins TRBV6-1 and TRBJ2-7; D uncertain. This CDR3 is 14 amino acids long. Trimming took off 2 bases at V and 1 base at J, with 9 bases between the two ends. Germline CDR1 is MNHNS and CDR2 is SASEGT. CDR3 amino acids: CASSESQSSYEQYF. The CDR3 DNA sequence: TGTGCCAGCAGTGAATCGCAGAGTTCCTACGAGCAGTACTTC.

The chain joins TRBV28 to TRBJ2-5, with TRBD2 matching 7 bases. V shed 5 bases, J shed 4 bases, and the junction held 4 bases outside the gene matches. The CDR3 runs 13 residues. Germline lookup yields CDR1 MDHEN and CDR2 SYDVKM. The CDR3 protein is CASSRSGTETQYF. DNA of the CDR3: TGTGCCAGCAGTCGCAGCGGGACAGAGACCCAGTACTTC.